The 23 T cell receptor beta chains below were found in one sample sequenced in a study of T cell responses to AZD1222 COVID-19 vaccine. The method was immunoSEQ multiplex PCR; TCRdb's version includes in-frame clones alone and lacks a portion of them. The table lists 140,000 to 150,000 clones, over 75% of them singletons, with about 5% in the top ten. The specimen was peripheral blood, collected 28 days after the second dose of the MenACWY control vaccine. The receptors were sampled from an adult who received the MenACWY meningococcal vaccine as a control.

This rearrangement joins TRBV7-2 to TRBJ1-3; D gene unclear. This CDR3 spans 14 amino acids. Germline V lookup: CDR1 SGHTA, CDR2 FQGNSA. Trimming removed 4 bases from V and 0 bases from J, with 7 bases in between. In nucleotides, the CDR3 is TGTGCCAGCAGCTCCTCGTTCTCTGGAAACACCATATATTTT. Residues: CASSSSFSGNTIYF.

V usage is TRBV7-2 and J usage is TRBJ1-6, with D possibly TRBD1 on 5 matching bases. Germline CDR1 reads SGHTA; CDR2 reads FQGNSA. CDR3 length equals 16 residues. V was clipped by 1 base and J by 6 bases, with 13 bases between them. The CDR3: CASSLGLGGSNSPLHF. The CDR3 DNA reads TGTGCCAGCAGCTTAGGGCTCGGGGGGAGTAATTCACCCCTCCACTTT.

The V and J genes are TRBV7-6 and TRBJ1-2, with a tentative D call TRBD1 (6 bases). In germline, CDR1 is SGHVS, CDR2 FNYEAQ. Trimming left V 5 bases short and J 5 bases short, with 12 bases between. The CDR3 is 13 residues long. The CDR3 is CASSRGQSYGYTF. DNA for the CDR3: TGTGCCAGCAGCCGAGGACAGTCTTATGGCTACACCTTC. Using reference TRBV7-6 and TRBJ1-2 for the parts outside the CDR3, the full variable domain is GAGVSQSPRYKVTKRGQDVALRCDPISGHVSLYWYRQALGQGPEFLTYFNYEAQQDKSGLPNDRFSAERPEGSISTLTIQRTEQRDSAMYRCASSRGQSYGYTFGSGTRLTVV.

The chain carries TRBV9 and TRBJ2-5, with D perhaps TRBD2 (6 bases). V shed 0 bases and J shed 2 bases, with 11 bases lying between them. CDR3 length: 15 residues. Germline assignment: CDR1 SGDLS and CDR2 YYNGEE. The CDR3 nucleotides read TGTGCCAGCAGCGTAGATAGCGGTACGCAAGAGACCCAGTACTTC. Protein product: CASSVDSGTQETQYF.

The table lists this clone with a few counts. The genes are TRBV7-2 and TRBJ1-2; perhaps TRBD1 as D (6 bases). V dropped 7 bases and J dropped 2 bases, with 17 bases sitting between them. The germline V gene has CDR1 SGHTA and CDR2 FQGNSA. This CDR3 comprises 15 residues. The DNA for the CDR3 is TGTGCCAGCAACTTTCAAGGGGGAACCAACTATGGCTACACCTTC. This encodes CASNFQGGTNYGYTF.

The CDR3 nucleotides are TGTGCCAGCAGTGAAAGGAATTTCGAAGCTTTCTTT. Its translation is CASSERNFEAFF. The genes are TRBV2 and TRBJ1-1; D not resolved. The V gene's germline CDR1 is SNHLY and CDR2 FYNNEI. The germline V and J ends were trimmed by 2 bases and 8 bases, with 9 bases remaining between them. This CDR3 is 12 amino acids long.

The V gene is TRBV5-4, the J gene TRBJ2-3, with 11 nucleotides matching TRBD2. There are 17 residues in the CDR3. The V segment lost 0 bases and the J segment 2 bases; nucleotides outside the gene matches: 5. The V gene's germline CDR1 is SGHNT and CDR2 YYREEE (reference sequence). CDR3 bases: TGTGCCAGCAGCTTGGCGGGACTAGCGGTTTCCACAGATACGCAGTATTTT. Translation: CASSLAGLAVSTDTQYF.

The rearrangement uses TRBV28 and TRBJ2-7; 9 nucleotides agree with TRBD2. V lost 5 bases to trimming and J lost 4 bases; unmatched junction nucleotides: 6. CDR1 is MDHEN and CDR2 is SYDVKM in the germline V gene. This CDR3 is built from 14 residues. CDR3 DNA sequence: TGTGCCAGCAGTGCCGGGACTAGCATGTACGAGCAGTACTTC. As protein: CASSAGTSMYEQYF.

This clone was detected only a few times. The V and J genes are TRBV4-1 and TRBJ2-1, with 7 bases identical to TRBD2. The germline CDR1 and CDR2 sequences are MGHRA and YSYEKL. The CDR3 sequence is 16 residues long. J gave up 4 bases and V 1 base, and 7 bases lay outside the gene matches. The CDR3: CASSQGLLARYNEQFF. The CDR3 region has the DNA TGCGCCAGCAGCCAAGGGTTACTAGCGAGATACAATGAGCAGTTCTTC.

The chain is built from TRBV7-2 and TRBJ2-3; D is possibly TRBD2 (5 bases). V lost 2 bases and J 4 bases, leaving 16 bases between the germline ends. The CDR3 contains 16 residues. Germline CDR1 is SGHTA and CDR2 is FQGNSA. The CDR3, as DNA: TGTGCCAGCAGCTTATCCCGGTCTAGCCTGTCAGATACGCAGTATTTT. This codes for CASSLSRSSLSDTQYF.

This chain links TRBV5-5 with TRBJ1-2; TRBD1 matches 7 bases. CDR3 size: 16 residues. Germline CDR1 and CDR2: SGHKS and YYEKEE (reference sequence). The V segment lost 4 bases and the J segment 7 bases; nucleotides outside the gene matches: 16. The CDR3 DNA reads as TGTGCCAGCAGCCGACAGGGCCTCCTTGTATATGGTGGCTACACCTTC. It codes for CASSRQGLLVYGGYTF.

V and J are TRBV12-3 or TRBV12-4 and TRBJ2-7; D remains unclear. Trimming took 6 bases from V and 3 from J, leaving 12 bases between them. The CDR3 contains 13 residues. For the CDR3, the DNA is TGTGCCAGCAGCCCCCCGTGGAGCTACGAGCAGTACTTC. It yields the protein CASSPPWSYEQYF.

The table lists this clone with a count of one. CDR3 residues: CATSGASFGSNQPQHF. CDR3 coding DNA: TGTGCCACCAGTGGAGCAAGCTTCGGGAGCAATCAGCCCCAGCATTTT. The chain couples TRBV24-1 to TRBJ1-5; D ambiguous. V lost 5 bases to trimming and J lost 1 base, with 14 bases between them. CDR1 is KGHDR, CDR2 SFDVKD, per germline. There are 16 residues in the CDR3.

This clone was found once. The V gene is TRBV24-1, the J gene TRBJ2-7; TRBD1 aligns across 7 bases. Germline assignment: CDR1 KGHDR and CDR2 SFDVKD. The CDR3 extends over 14 amino acids. The ends lost 0 bases at V and 7 bases at J; junction bases unmatched: 5. The CDR3 DNA sequence: TGTGCCACCAGTGATTTGAGACAGGGCGGGGAGCAGTACTTC. It is translated as CATSDLRQGGEQYF.

The chain employs TRBV7-6 and TRBJ1-1; the D gene is possibly TRBD1 (5 bases). Germline V lookup: CDR1 SGHVS, CDR2 FNYEAQ. The CDR3 has 13 residues. With 5 bases removed from V and 4 bases from J, the gap between germline ends came to 11 bases. This CDR3 reads CASSPRTITEAFF. The CDR3 region has the DNA TGTGCCAGCAGCCCACGGACAATCACTGAAGCTTTCTTT.

This clone was recorded once. This chain connects TRBV9 to TRBJ2-2; D is possibly TRBD2 (5 bases). V shed 4 bases and J shed 0 bases, with 25 bases lying between them. Per the germline V gene, CDR1 is SGDLS and CDR2 is YYNGEE. The CDR3 loop spans 20 amino acids. The chain's CDR3 is CASSPPLGLRARPNTGELFF. Here the CDR3 DNA reads TGTGCCAGCAGCCCCCCCCTGGGGTTGCGGGCGAGACCGAACACCGGGGAGCTGTTTTTT.

The chain uses TRBV7-2 and TRBJ2-5; 12 bases fit TRBD2. The CDR3 is 15 amino acids. The V segment lost 4 bases and the J segment 4 bases; nucleotides outside the gene matches: 4. CDR1 and CDR2 (germline): SGHTA, FQGNSA. The CDR3 nucleotides read TGTGCCAGCAGCTCGCAGGGACTAGCGGGAGAGACCCAGTACTTC. It codes for CASSSQGLAGETQYF.

The genes are TRBV28 and TRBJ1-5; 8 positions match TRBD1. V dropped 6 bases and J dropped 2; count of bases not matched to a gene: 27. Germline lookup yields CDR1 MDHEN and CDR2 SYDVKM. The CDR3 is made up of 22 amino acids. CDR3 in DNA: TGTGCCAGCAGCCTACCGTCATTGGGGGCAGGGGGCAGGAGGACCCGCAATCAGCCCCAGCATTTT. As protein: CASSLPSLGAGGRRTRNQPQHF.

V usage is TRBV14 and J usage is TRBJ2-1; maybe TRBD2 (6 bases). The CDR3 runs 16 residues. CDR1 SGHDN and CDR2 FVKESK come from the germline V gene. Trimming cost V 4 bases and J 0 bases, with 13 bases left between them. The CDR3 here is CASSRGTSSSYNEQFF. The CDR3 nucleotides are TGTGCCAGCAGCCGCGGGACTTCAAGCTCCTACAATGAGCAGTTCTTC.

The chain has TRBV4-1 and TRBJ2-5, with a possible D match to TRBD1 (7 bases). V was pared by 4 bases and J by 5 bases, with 11 bases between. The germline gives CDR1 MGHRA, CDR2 YSYEKL. The CDR3 is 13 residues long. CDR3 amino acids: CASSRTGGETQYF. Here the CDR3 DNA reads TGCGCCAGCAGCCGGACAGGAGGGGAGACCCAGTACTTC.

V and J are TRBV4-1 and TRBJ2-7; D possibly corresponds to TRBD1 (5 bases). This CDR3 region has 12 residues. Trimming left V 1 base short and J 12 bases short, with 13 bases between. The germline CDR1 and CDR2 sequences are MGHRA and YSYEKL. CDR3 protein: CASSQGADTPYF. The CDR3 bases are TGCGCCAGCAGCCAAGGGGCGGACACTCCGTACTTC.

This sequence joins TRBV5-1 and TRBJ2-5; no firm D call. CDR3 length equals 15 residues. From germline, CDR1 is SGHRS and CDR2 YFSETQ. Between the trimmed V and J ends, which lost 0 bases and 5 bases, there was a span of 14 bases. Here the CDR3 DNA reads TGCGCCAGCAGCTTGGGCGGAGTGGGTGGTGAGACCCAGTACTTC. It yields the protein CASSLGGVGGETQYF.

The table lists this clone with many counts. V gene TRBV12-3 or TRBV12-4 combines with J gene TRBJ1-3; D uncertain. The CDR3 consists of 11 residues. The V gene lost 9 bases and the J gene lost 0 bases, with 3 bases spanning the gap. The CDR3 nucleotides are TGTGCCAGTGGCTCTGGAAACACCATATATTTT. Amino acids: CASGSGNTIYF.